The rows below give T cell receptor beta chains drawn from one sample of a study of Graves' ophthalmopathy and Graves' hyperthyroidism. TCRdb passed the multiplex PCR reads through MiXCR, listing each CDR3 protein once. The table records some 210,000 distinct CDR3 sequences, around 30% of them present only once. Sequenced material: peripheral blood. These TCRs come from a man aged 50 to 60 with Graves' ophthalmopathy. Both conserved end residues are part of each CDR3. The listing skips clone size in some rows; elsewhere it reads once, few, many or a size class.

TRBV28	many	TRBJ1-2	CASSPPRDRVAYGYTF
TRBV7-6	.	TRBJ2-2	CASSPLAGANTGELFF
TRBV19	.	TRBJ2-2	CASSRVPGELFF
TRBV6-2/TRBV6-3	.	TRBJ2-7	CASSYSLGSSYEQYF
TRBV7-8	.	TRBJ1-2	CASSPFTGTQGYTF
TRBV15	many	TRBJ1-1	CATSEAGTGGLNTEAFF
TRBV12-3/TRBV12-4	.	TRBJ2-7	CASRRDMAYEQYF
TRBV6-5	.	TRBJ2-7	CASLYRDASYEQYF
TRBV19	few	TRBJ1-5	CASSMSPYYSNQPQHF
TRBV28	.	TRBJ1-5	CASIQGNQPQHF
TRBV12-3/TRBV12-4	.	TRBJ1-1	CASSLAPRHLNTEAFF
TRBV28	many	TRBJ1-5	CASRLDLRNYQPQHF
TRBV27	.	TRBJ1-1	CASIKDDRGRGTEAFF
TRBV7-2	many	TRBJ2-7	CASSPDGGAGYEQYF
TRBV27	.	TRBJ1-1	CASRRVGNTEAFF
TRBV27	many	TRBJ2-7	CASSNGPSYEQYF
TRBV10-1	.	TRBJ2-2	CASSESGTGELFF
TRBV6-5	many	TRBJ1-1	CASSWTGDLNTEAFF
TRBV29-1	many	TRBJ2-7	CSVVAPPHEQYF
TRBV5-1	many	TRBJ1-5	CASRSDYNQPQHF
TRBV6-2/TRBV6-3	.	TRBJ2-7	CASNPGLAGVEYEQYF
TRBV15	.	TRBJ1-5	CATSRGTTENQPQHF
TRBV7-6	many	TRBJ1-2	CASSLASDYGYTF
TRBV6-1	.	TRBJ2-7	CASGGVEDAYEQYF
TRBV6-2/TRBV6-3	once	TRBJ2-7	CASSYGAPLSGQTYEQYF
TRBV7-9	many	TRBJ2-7	CASSSGTGGSQQYF
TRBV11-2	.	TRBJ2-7	CASSLTIAHEQYF
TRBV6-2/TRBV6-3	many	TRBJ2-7	CASSAPPGPYEQYF
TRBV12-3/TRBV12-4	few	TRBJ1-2	CASSQVGGGYTF
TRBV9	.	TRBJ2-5	CASRARGQVWETQYF
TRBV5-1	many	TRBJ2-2	CASSLPSSGNTGELFF
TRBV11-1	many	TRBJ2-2	CASNMRGAGELFF
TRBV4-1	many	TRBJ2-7	CASSQPGLAAYEQYF
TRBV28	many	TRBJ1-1	CASSLFGTGREAEAFF
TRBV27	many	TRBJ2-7	CASSTPLSGPSYEQYF
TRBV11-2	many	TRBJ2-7	CASSLTTGGPYEQYF
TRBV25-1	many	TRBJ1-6	CASQETGKINSPLHF
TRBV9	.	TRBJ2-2	CASSTRQGKGELFF
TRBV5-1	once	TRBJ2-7	CASSLVTLGEQYF